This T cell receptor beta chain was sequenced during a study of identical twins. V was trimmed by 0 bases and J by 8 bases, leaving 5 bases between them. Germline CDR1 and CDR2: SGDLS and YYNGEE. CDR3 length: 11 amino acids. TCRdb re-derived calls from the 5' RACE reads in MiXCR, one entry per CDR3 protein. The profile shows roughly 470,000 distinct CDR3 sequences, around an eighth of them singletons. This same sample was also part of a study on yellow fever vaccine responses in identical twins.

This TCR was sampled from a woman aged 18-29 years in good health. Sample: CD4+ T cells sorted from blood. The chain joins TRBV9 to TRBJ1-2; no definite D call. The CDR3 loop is CASSVDGGYTF. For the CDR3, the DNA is TGTGCCAGCAGCGTAGACGGCGGCTACACCTTC.